The sample holds a few counts of the clone carrying this TCR beta chain. Its matching antigen is unknown. These data are taken from a study of T cell repertoires in cytomegalovirus infection. Whole-study context: Public signatures in TCR beta pointed to CMV infection and matching HLA type.

Regarding the study as a whole: CMV-specific TCR beta clonotypes restricted by HLA-C were the ones dominating the ex vivo response.

A single record per CDR3 protein comes from TCRdb applying MiXCR to the reads. In the table there are approximately 300,000 distinct CDR3 sequences, about 25% of which are singletons. Unmatched junction bases numbered 5, after V lost 3 bases and J lost 5 bases. The CDR3 runs to 15 residues. Germline assignment: CDR1 SGHTA and CDR2 FQGNSA. The sequence derives from a human donor in good health (CMV status not recorded). Some clones in this sample may be carry-over from other donors' samples. The gene calls are TRBV7-2 and TRBJ2-1; 9 bases agree with TRBD2. The source material was cultured PBMCs, sampled from culture after CMV antigen stimulation. CDR3: CASSFMSGGNNEQFF. CDR3 nucleotides: TGTGCCAGCAGCTTTATGAGCGGGGGGAACAATGAGCAGTTCTTC. Full variable domain (remainder filled in from reference TRBV7-2 and TRBJ2-1): GAGVSQSPSNKVTEKGKDVELRCDPISGHTALYWYRQSLGQGLEFLIYFQGNSAPDKSGLPSDRFSAERTGGSVSTLTIQRTQQEDSAVYLCASSFMSGGNNEQFFGPGTRLTVL.